The clone carrying this T cell receptor beta chain was recorded a few times. Its target is not known. Amplifying from RNA transcripts, the study obtained TCR beta CDR3 regions. HTBI primers served in a first-round RT-PCR, which a second-round multiplex PCR followed. TCRdb reprocessed the multiplex PCR reads via MiXCR and lists one record per CDR3 protein. The sample has over 500,000 distinct CDR3 sequences; about 24% are singletons. These data belong to a study of Graves' ophthalmopathy and Graves' hyperthyroidism. The V end lost 0 bases, the J end lost 1 base, and 6 bases lay between the germline ends. Germline V gives CDR1 KGHSH, CDR2 LQKENI. The CDR3 loop spans 14 amino acids. The study's findings and limits: Clonotypes were expanded in thyroid at above 0.001 frequency, and most also appeared in blood.

This sequence joins TRBV18 and TRBJ1-1; unclear D gene. Sequenced material: peripheral blood. This sequence was found in a woman under 30 with stable Graves' hyperthyroidism. Some clones in this sample may be carry-over from other donors' samples. The CDR3 reads CASSPPARNTEAFF. Here the CDR3 DNA reads TGTGCCAGCTCACCACCGGCTCGGAACACTGAAGCTTTCTTT.